The rows below give T cell receptor beta chains drawn from one sample of a study of blood T cell repertoires in COVID-19. Generated by immunoSEQ multiplex PCR, the TCRdb table keeps only in-frame clones and is missing some. In the table there are 250,000 to 300,000 clones, 85% of which are singletons. Sequencing input: peripheral blood. Every receptor here comes from a man aged 45-65 years with active or convalescent COVID-19. Both conserved end residues are part of each CDR3. The D gene is left open where the match is weak. Not every row has a clone size; where given, it reads once, few, many or a size class.

CDR3 | DNA | J | length | size | D | V
CASGQSSYNSPLHF | TGTGCCAGCGGGCAGAGCTCCTATAATTCACCCCTCCACTTT | TRBJ1-6 | 14 | - | - | TRBV6-5
CASGTPGQGAGELFF | TGTGCCAGCGGGACTCCGGGACAGGGGGCCGGGGAGCTGTTTTTT | TRBJ2-2 | 15 | - | TRBD1 | TRBV28
CASSPRGGRGSPPTYEQYF | TGCGCCAGCAGCCCAAGAGGGGGCAGGGGGAGCCCCCCAACCTACGAGCAGTACTTC | TRBJ2-7 | 19 | - | TRBD1 | TRBV4-1
CASSFGGSGNYEQYF | TGCGCCAGCAGTTTTGGAGGTAGCGGGAACTACGAGCAGTACTTC | TRBJ2-7 | 15 | - | TRBD2 | TRBV10-1
CSVARGGIAFF | TGCAGCGTTGCCCGGGGGGGGATAGCTTTCTTT | TRBJ1-1 | 11 | - | - | TRBV29-1
CASSQSPRSSYNEQFF | TGCGCCAGCAGCCAAAGCCCCCGGAGCTCCTACAATGAGCAGTTCTTC | TRBJ2-1 | 16 | - | - | TRBV4-1
CASSVASGSYEQYF | TGTGCCAGTAGTGTGGCTAGCGGGTCCTACGAGCAGTACTTC | TRBJ2-7 | 14 | - | TRBD2 | TRBV19
CASSFGELIGDTQYF | TGCGCCAGCAGCTTCGGCGAGCTTATCGGGGATACGCAGTATTTT | TRBJ2-3 | 15 | - | - | TRBV5-1
CASSESGQRFNEQFF | TGCGCCAGCAGTGAGTCGGGACAACGGTTCAATGAGCAGTTCTTC | TRBJ2-1 | 15 | - | - | TRBV10-2
CASSLTGGGNQPQHF | TGTGCCAGCAGCCTTACAGGTGGCGGCAATCAGCCCCAGCATTTT | TRBJ1-5 | 15 | - | - | TRBV11-2
CASSESGGLEQYF | TGCGCCAGCAGTGAGTCAGGAGGTCTCGAGCAGTACTTC | TRBJ2-7 | 13 | - | - | TRBV10-1
CASSLASQGGNEQFF | TGCGCCAGCAGCTTGGCTTCTCAGGGGGGCAATGAGCAGTTCTTC | TRBJ2-1 | 15 | - | - | TRBV5-1
CASSLDYSEQYF | TGTGCCAGCAGCTTAGATTATTCCGAGCAGTACTTC | TRBJ2-7 | 12 | - | - | TRBV11-2
CASSQGTGLAPYNEQFF | TGTGCCAGCAGCCAAGGTACGGGACTAGCGCCTTACAATGAGCAGTTCTTC | TRBJ2-1 | 17 | - | TRBD2 | TRBV14
CASSHRLPSGEPTEQYF | TGTGCCAGCAGCCATAGATTGCCTAGCGGAGAACCCACGGAGCAGTACTTC | TRBJ2-7 | 17 | - | TRBD2 | TRBV3-1/TRBV3-2
CASSYDRGPGNTEAFF | TGCGCCAGCAGCTATGACAGGGGGCCGGGGAACACTGAAGCTTTCTTT | TRBJ1-1 | 16 | - | TRBD1 | TRBV5-1
CASREKAEIHFGTQYF | TGTGCCAGCAGAGAAAAGGCGGAAATCCACTTCGGTACGCAGTATTTT | TRBJ2-3 | 16 | once | - | TRBV7-7
CASSLRENNEQFF | TGCGCCAGCAGCTTAAGGGAGAACAATGAGCAGTTCTTC | TRBJ2-1 | 13 | - | - | TRBV5-1
CASSWEGSYEQYF | TGTGCCAGCAGTTGGGAGGGCTCCTACGAGCAGTACTTC | TRBJ2-7 | 13 | - | TRBD2 | TRBV28
CASSSDSYLNTIYF | TGTGCCAGCAGCTCGGACAGCTACCTAAACACCATATATTTT | TRBJ1-3 | 14 | - | - | TRBV7-2
CASSLEGLSEQYF | TGTGCCAGCAGCTTAGAGGGCCTTTCGGAGCAGTACTTC | TRBJ2-7 | 13 | - | - | TRBV11-2
CASSSRLRGYNEQFF | TGTGCCAGCAGTTCTAGGCTGCGCGGTTACAATGAGCAGTTCTTC | TRBJ2-1 | 15 | - | - | TRBV6-5
CASSLAGRQQVDTQYF | TGTGCCAGCAGCCTCGCTGGCCGGCAGCAGGTGGATACGCAGTATTTT | TRBJ2-3 | 16 | - | - | TRBV3-1/TRBV3-2
CASSPSRSTDTQYF | TGTGCCAGCTCACCATCCAGGAGCACAGATACGCAGTATTTT | TRBJ2-3 | 14 | - | - | TRBV18
CAISESGTSGNNEQFF | TGTGCCATCAGTGAGTCCGGGACTAGCGGGAACAATGAGCAGTTCTTC | TRBJ2-1 | 16 | - | TRBD2 | TRBV10-3
CASSQDSKTGELFF | TGCGCCAGCAGCCAAGATAGCAAGACCGGGGAGCTGTTTTTT | TRBJ2-2 | 14 | - | - | TRBV4-3
CASSPRGTGPGNTEAFF | TGCGCCAGCAGCCCCAGGGGGACAGGGCCCGGGAACACTGAAGCTTTCTTT | TRBJ1-1 | 17 | - | TRBD1 | TRBV5-1
CASSLDPPSGSYEQYF | TGTGCCAGCAGCTTAGATCCGCCTAGCGGTTCCTACGAGCAGTACTTC | TRBJ2-7 | 16 | - | TRBD2 | TRBV7-9
CASRLTGGGETQYF | TGTGCCAGCAGGCTGACAGGGGGAGGCGAGACCCAGTACTTC | TRBJ2-5 | 14 | - | TRBD1 | TRBV6-5
CASRSRQSAFF | TGTGCCAGCAGATCGCGACAGTCAGCTTTCTTT | TRBJ1-1 | 11 | - | - | TRBV6-5
CASSPSREETQYF | TGTGCCAGCAGCCCCTCCCGGGAAGAGACCCAGTACTTC | TRBJ2-5 | 13 | - | - | TRBV11-2
CASSQTNRGFYGYTF | TGTGCCAGCAGCCAAACTAACAGGGGATTTTATGGCTACACCTTC | TRBJ1-2 | 15 | once | TRBD1 | TRBV3-1/TRBV3-2
CASSKQDRDADTQYF | TGTGCCAGTAGTAAGCAGGACAGGGACGCAGATACGCAGTATTTT | TRBJ2-3 | 15 | - | TRBD1 | TRBV19
CASSHPLVAHNEQFF | TGCGCCAGCAGCCACCCACTAGTGGCACACAATGAGCAGTTCTTC | TRBJ2-1 | 15 | - | - | TRBV4-1
CASSFSQGRISPLHF | TGTGCCAGCAGTTTTTCCCAGGGAAGAATTTCACCCCTCCACTTT | TRBJ1-6 | 15 | - | - | TRBV28
CASEQGQGTEAFF | TGTGCTAGCGAACAGGGTCAGGGCACTGAAGCTTTCTTT | TRBJ1-1 | 13 | - | - | TRBV12-5
CASSSLGVGFSNTEAFF | TGTGCCAGCAGCTCCCTAGGGGTTGGGTTCTCCAACACTGAAGCTTTCTTT | TRBJ1-1 | 17 | - | - | TRBV7-9
CASSNLTSGYGYTF | TGCGCCAGCAGCAACCTCACAAGCGGCTATGGCTACACCTTC | TRBJ1-2 | 14 | - | - | TRBV5-1
CASSPSLGGMNTEAFF | TGTGCCAGCAGCCCATCGCTGGGGGGTATGAACACTGAAGCTTTCTTT | TRBJ1-1 | 16 | - | - | TRBV7-8
CVRGLQVHEQYF | TGTGTCAGAGGCCTACAGGTCCACGAGCAGTACTTC | TRBJ2-7 | 12 | - | - | TRBV5-3
CASSAQAGSSYNEQFF | TGCGCCAGCAGCGCTCAGGCGGGAAGCTCCTACAATGAGCAGTTCTTC | TRBJ2-1 | 16 | - | - | TRBV4-1
CAWSAGIQETQYF | TGTGCCTGGAGTGCGGGAATTCAAGAGACCCAGTACTTC | TRBJ2-5 | 13 | - | - | TRBV30
CASSSGTGMSYEQYF | TGTGCCAGCAGCTCCGGGACAGGCATGTCCTACGAGCAGTACTTC | TRBJ2-7 | 15 | once | TRBD1 | TRBV7-2
CASSLDSYGYTF | TGTGCCAGCAGCTTAGACAGCTATGGCTACACCTTC | TRBJ1-2 | 12 | few | - | TRBV7-8
CASRGTGGQPQHF | TGTGCCAGCAGGGGGACAGGGGGACAGCCCCAGCATTTT | TRBJ1-5 | 13 | - | TRBD1 | TRBV28
CASNAGGELAKNIQYF | TGTGCCAGCAACGCGGGAGGCGAACTAGCCAAAAACATTCAGTACTTC | TRBJ2-4 | 16 | few | TRBD2 | TRBV28
CASSEGLALAFF | TGTGCCAGCAGTGAAGGGCTGGCTCTCGCTTTCTTT | TRBJ1-1 | 12 | - | - | TRBV2
CSAAGGMNTEAFF | TGCAGCGCCGCGGGGGGGATGAACACTGAAGCTTTCTTT | TRBJ1-1 | 13 | - | - | TRBV29-1
CASTASPGNYGYTF | TGCGCCAGCACCGCCTCCCCGGGAAACTATGGCTACACCTTC | TRBJ1-2 | 14 | - | - | TRBV5-1
CASSFRQAFNSPLHF | TGTGCCAGCAGTTTTCGGCAGGCCTTTAATTCACCCCTCCACTTT | TRBJ1-6 | 15 | - | - | TRBV28